The clone carrying this T cell receptor beta chain was detected only once. The antigen is unknown. These data belong to a study of blood T cells in healthy people across ages. Study-level findings and limits: Age brought a roughly linear fall in TCR beta diversity measured per million T cells.

For the second PCR, which ran for about 7 to 12 cycles, a sample-barcoded 5' primer and a J-beta primer mix were used. Tagging of each cDNA molecule was performed by a template-switch adaptor with 12 random nucleotides. TCRdb processed the 5' RACE reads anew with MiXCR; each CDR3 protein has one entry. This table holds roughly 2 million distinct CDR3 sequences, about 50% found once. V dropped 6 bases and J dropped 3 bases, with 6 bases sitting between them. The CDR3 covers 13 residues. Germline CDR1 is MNHNY and CDR2 is SVGAGI (reference sequence). It was roughly 10 milliliters of peripheral blood that were drawn from each donor.

Sequencing used blood. The gene calls are TRBV6-6 and TRBJ1-6, with D uncertain. This clonotype was obtained from a woman aged 40-49 years in good health. The CDR3 sequence is CASRYSYNSPLHF. The CDR3 coding sequence is TGTGCCAGCAGGTACAGCTATAATTCACCCCTCCACTTT.